The rows below give T cell receptor beta chains drawn from one sample of a study of post-analysis software for immune sequencing data. TCRdb reanalysed the PCR reads using MiXCR and keeps one entry per CDR3 protein. The sample lists roughly 620,000 distinct CDR3 sequences, 40% to 50% occurring once. What was sequenced was blood. The receptors stem from a girl aged 10 to 17 with multiple sclerosis. Both conserved end residues are part of each CDR3. The D gene is left open where the match is weak.

CDR3 protein,D gene,V gene,J gene
CASRTTAAGGGYTF,TRBD1,TRBV3-1,TRBJ1-2
CASSPLTDYGYTF,-,TRBV12-3/TRBV12-4,TRBJ1-2
CASSLNTGSVWFGANVLTF,-,TRBV7-2,TRBJ2-6
CAIRDRGTTEAFF,TRBD1,TRBV10-3,TRBJ1-1
CASSLEYHEQYF,-,TRBV12-3/TRBV12-4,-
CASSLREGNSPLHF,-,TRBV12-3/TRBV12-4,TRBJ1-6
CATSDPKTGFGANVLTF,-,TRBV24-1,TRBJ2-6
CSARKPGTLTDTQHF,-,TRBV20-1,-
CSVHRLRGGQQETQYF,-,TRBV29-1,TRBJ2-5
CASIPGQGAGNEQFF,TRBD1,TRBV6-6,TRBJ2-1
CASSLEGSGIENEQFF,TRBD2,TRBV7-8,TRBJ2-1
CASSAGAGPDTQYF,-,TRBV6-1,TRBJ2-3
CATRPGTSGRAFNEQFF,TRBD2,TRBV7-9,TRBJ2-1
CSARERGSYNEQFF,-,TRBV20-1,TRBJ2-1
CATKATGRDEQFF,-,TRBV5-1,TRBJ2-1
CASTWAAGGAHDTQYF,TRBD2,TRBV12-3/TRBV12-4,TRBJ2-3
CASNRRQGIPSTDTQYF,TRBD1,TRBV2,TRBJ2-3
CSARDPSGGASDTQYF,TRBD2,TRBV20-1,TRBJ2-3